This T cell receptor beta chain was recorded in a study of blood T cell repertoires in COVID-19. Across the whole study: The United States, Italy and Spain supplied acute and convalescent COVID-19 samples. The cDNA or gDNA used as material had been derived from T cells, B-cell-depleted T cells, or PBMCs.

In the source study's methods: Amplification from reference gene primers served as the basis for estimated nucleated cell counts. The table came from immunoSEQ multiplex PCR; TCRdb's copy has only in-frame clones and leaves some out. V and J calls and clone size follow that table, whereas D and trimming were derived from the DNA. The sample carries under 400,000 clones, nearly 90% recorded once. This CDR3 region has 14 residues. The germline gives CDR1 KGHSH, CDR2 LQKENI. V was pared by 4 bases and J by 6 bases, with 12 bases between. V gene TRBV18 combines with J gene TRBJ1-4; weak D call: TRBD1 (6 bases). This TCR was recovered from a man between 18 and 29 years old with active or convalescent COVID-19. Sequencing input: peripheral blood. The CDR3 protein is CASSRGTFDEKLFF. CDR3 DNA: TGTGCCAGCTCACGTGGGACATTCGATGAAAAACTGTTTTTT.